Presented here are 24 T cell receptor beta chains from one specimen sequenced in a study of cytomegalovirus exposure and HLA in healthy donors. The PCR used 60 Vbeta and 13 Jbeta primers. TCRdb keeps only in-frame clones here, not all; method: immunoSEQ multiplex PCR. Among around 130,000 clones listed, about 73% were seen once. The sequencing sample was made of PBMCs. Receptors originate from a woman in her forties in good health and CMV-seropositive.

The rearrangement uses TRBV5-6 and TRBJ2-1; 7 nucleotides agree with TRBD2. After removal of 1 base from V and 6 bases from J, the junction contained 7 bases not matched to a gene. Germline V gives CDR1 SGHDT, CDR2 YYEEEE. This CDR3 contains 15 residues. In nucleotides, the CDR3 is TGTGCCAGCAGCTTGTACAGCGGGGAATTCAATGAGCAGTTCTTC. Its protein product is CASSLYSGEFNEQFF.

The rearrangement joins TRBV5-4 to TRBJ2-1; the D gene is possibly TRBD2 (7 bases). The CDR3 is 16 amino acids. V shed 0 bases and J shed 5 bases, with 15 bases lying between them. Germline V gives CDR1 SGHNT, CDR2 YYREEE (reference sequence). The CDR3 coding sequence is TGTGCCAGCAGCTTGGGAGGAGGGGGGGGCAACAATGAGCAGTTCTTC. Protein sequence: CASSLGGGGGNNEQFF.

V usage is TRBV5-8 and J usage is TRBJ2-7; 8 bases line up with TRBD1. V dropped 4 bases and J dropped 2; count of bases not matched to a gene: 5. From germline, CDR1 is SGHTS and CDR2 YDEGEE. The CDR3 totals 14 residues. The CDR3: CASSGGQVTYEQYF. CDR3 nucleotide sequence: TGTGCCAGCAGCGGGGGACAGGTCACCTACGAGCAGTACTTC.

The J gene is TRBJ2-7, the V gene TRBV7-2; D perhaps matches TRBD1 (6 bases). The germline CDR1 and CDR2 sequences are SGHTA and FQGNSA. The CDR3 contains 12 residues. V was shortened by 4 bases and J by 4 bases, with 8 bases between the two germline ends. The CDR3 DNA reads TGTGCCAGCAGCTCGCAGGGGTACGAGCAGTACTTC. As protein: CASSSQGYEQYF.

This clone appeared a few times. The V call is TRBV21-1, the J call TRBJ1-2. TRBV21-1 is classified as a pseudogene. The CDR3 is 17 amino acids. CDR3 residues: CASSTQGGGYYGYGYTF. Written as DNA, the CDR3 is TGTGCCAGCAGCACACAAGGCGGGGGGTACTACGGATATGGCTACACCTTC.

The chain couples TRBV19 to TRBJ2-2; D is unresolved. V was cut by 9 bases and J by 1 base, with 12 bases left in between. The CDR3 runs to 14 residues. CDR1 is LNHDA and CDR2 is SQIVND in the germline V gene (reference sequence). In DNA, the CDR3 is TGTGCCAGCCACGGTCTATTGAACACCGGGGAGCTGTTTTTT. It translates to CASHGLLNTGELFF.

In DNA, the CDR3 is TGTGCCAGCAGCGTAGGATCGAGAGGGTCTGAAGCTTTCTTT. Translating it yields CASSVGSRGSEAFF. This sequence joins TRBV9 and TRBJ1-1, with no clear D. CDR1 SGDLS and CDR2 YYNGEE come from the germline V gene. The CDR3 has 14 residues. Trimming cost V 0 bases and J 6 bases, with 12 bases left between them.

J is TRBJ2-3 and V is TRBV19, with 8 bases lining up with TRBD1. This CDR3 is built from 15 residues. From germline, CDR1 is LNHDA and CDR2 SQIVND (reference sequence). Unmatched junction bases numbered 9, after V lost 7 bases and J lost 3 bases. CDR3 sequence (DNA): TGTGCCAGTAACCGTCGGACAGGGATAACAGATACGCAGTATTTT. This translates into CASNRRTGITDTQYF. The full variable domain, with the rest looked up from reference TRBV19 and TRBJ2-3, is DGGITQSPKYLFRKEGQNVTLSCEQNLNHDAMYWYRQDPGQGLRLIYYSQIVNDFQKGDIAEGYSVSREKKESFPLTVTSAQKNPTAFYLCASNRRTGITDTQYFGPGTRLTVL.

This clone has a handful of counts. This rearrangement joins TRBV4-2 to TRBJ2-6, with 8 bases lining up with TRBD1. Germline V CDR1 and CDR2: LGHNA, YNFKEQ. This CDR3 spans 18 amino acids. Trimming at V came to 2 bases and at J to 4 bases, leaving 10 bases not matched to a gene. The CDR3 DNA is TGTGCCAGCAGCCAAACCCTTCAGGGGGCGCCCGGGGCCAACGTCCTGACTTTC. Residues: CASSQTLQGAPGANVLTF.

This clone showed up just a few times. The chain employs TRBV5-1 and TRBJ1-1; TRBD1 aligns across 8 bases. Per germline, CDR1 SGHRS and CDR2 YFSETQ. This CDR3 region has 17 residues. J was trimmed by 4 bases and V by 4 bases; bases with no gene match: 15. The CDR3 region is CASSPRQGQQGGTEAFF. The CDR3, as DNA: TGCGCCAGCAGCCCTAGACAGGGGCAGCAAGGGGGCACTGAAGCTTTCTTT.

There are a few counts of this clone. The rearrangement uses TRBV5-6 and TRBJ1-1, with TRBD1 matching 11 bases. J was trimmed by 0 bases and V by 4 bases; bases with no gene match: 5. This CDR3 is built from 16 residues. Germline V gives CDR1 SGHDT, CDR2 YYEEEE. This chain's CDR3 is CASSRGQGALNTEAFF. The CDR3 DNA sequence: TGTGCCAGCAGCAGAGGACAGGGGGCATTGAACACTGAAGCTTTCTTT.

This rearrangement joins TRBV10-3 to TRBJ1-5; 9 nucleotides align to TRBD1. The germline CDR1 and CDR2 sequences are ENHRY and SYGVKD. This CDR3 is built from 14 residues. Unmatched junction bases numbered 1, after V lost 4 bases and J lost 3 bases. Here the CDR3 DNA reads TGTGCCATCAGTGGGACAGGGGACAATCAGCCCCAGCATTTT. It specifies CAISGTGDNQPQHF.

The chain uses TRBV6-6 and TRBJ2-1; 8 positions agree with TRBD1. The CDR3 has 14 amino acids. V dropped 4 bases and J dropped 7; count of bases not matched to a gene: 6. The V gene's germline CDR1 is MNHNY and CDR2 SVGAGI (reference sequence). CDR3 loop: CASSSSTGGNEQFF. The CDR3 nucleotides read TGTGCCAGCAGTTCCTCAACAGGGGGGAATGAGCAGTTCTTC.

This clone was observed a few times. The J gene is TRBJ1-1, the V gene TRBV18; 7 bases line up with TRBD1. This CDR3 is 16 amino acids long. CDR1 KGHSH and CDR2 LQKENI come from the germline V gene. With V trimmed by 6 bases and J by 0 bases, 10 bases remained unmatched. The CDR3 DNA follows: TGTGCCAGCTCCCACAGGGGCCCCCCTATGAACACTGAAGCTTTCTTT. Translated, it gives CASSHRGPPMNTEAFF.

The chain employs TRBV7-6 and TRBJ2-1, with TRBD2 matching over 8 bases. Germline trimming cut 4 bases from V and 2 bases from J; bases unmatched to any gene: 7. The CDR3 covers 16 residues. CDR1 is SGHVS, CDR2 FNYEAQ, per germline. The CDR3 loop is CASSSSIAGPYNEQFF. CDR3 DNA sequence: TGTGCCAGCAGCTCCTCAATAGCGGGGCCCTACAATGAGCAGTTCTTC.

The chain recombines TRBV11-2 with TRBJ2-5; 9 bases are a match to TRBD2. CDR1 is SGHAT and CDR2 is FQNNGV in the germline V gene. J was trimmed by 4 bases and V by 1 base; bases with no gene match: 7. This CDR3 is built from 16 residues. The CDR3 reads CASSLGAGGRRETQYF. The CDR3 DNA sequence: TGTGCCAGCAGCTTAGGAGCGGGAGGACGAAGAGAGACCCAGTACTTC.

J is TRBJ2-1 and V is TRBV5-1, with TRBD1 identical over 9 bases. The CDR3 runs to 16 residues. After removal of 4 bases from V and 0 bases from J, the junction contained 5 bases not matched to a gene. Germline CDR1 SGHRS, CDR2 YFSETQ. The CDR3 DNA is TGCGCCAGCAGCCAGACGGGACAGGGCTCCTACAATGAGCAGTTCTTC. This translates into CASSQTGQGSYNEQFF.

The gene calls are TRBV11-3 and TRBJ2-7; 9 nucleotides line up with TRBD1. The CDR3 is made up of 15 amino acids. CDR1 SGHNT and CDR2 YENEEA come from the germline V gene. V was pared by 5 bases and J by 5 bases, with 10 bases of the junction left unmatched. CDR3 bases: TGTGCCAGCAGCCCGGGGACAGGGAAGATCCACGAGCAGTACTTC. Encoded protein: CASSPGTGKIHEQYF.

This clone was counted only a few times. The V call is TRBV5-4, the J call TRBJ1-2; TRBD1 agrees at 7 bases. Germline assignment: CDR1 SGHNT and CDR2 YYREEE (reference sequence). After removal of 2 bases from V and 8 bases from J, the junction contained 12 bases not matched to a gene. This CDR3 is 15 amino acids long. CDR3 sequence: CASSLQNRGSLGYTF. CDR3 DNA sequence: TGTGCCAGCAGCTTACAAAACAGGGGATCGTTAGGCTACACCTTC.

This clone was recorded once. The chain has TRBV27 and TRBJ2-3; D not resolved. Germline V gives CDR1 MNHEY, CDR2 SMNVEV (reference sequence). The germline V and J ends were trimmed by 3 bases and 0 bases, with 7 bases remaining between them. The CDR3 has 14 residues. The CDR3, as DNA: TGTGCCAGCAGTTTTTCACAGAGCACAGATACGCAGTATTTT. Translation gives CASSFSQSTDTQYF.

The CDR3 bases are TGTGCCAGCAGCCGTGGACTAGCGGGAGGGCTCGATTTGAACATTCAGTACTTC. It encodes CASSRGLAGGLDLNIQYF. The chain carries TRBV14 and TRBJ2-4; TRBD2 matches at 15 bases. V gave up 4 bases and J gave up 7 bases; unmatched junction bases: 11. Germline CDR1 and CDR2: SGHDN and FVKESK. This CDR3 comprises 18 residues.

V and J are TRBV18 and TRBJ1-6, with no clear D. CDR3 length equals 15 residues. Looked up from germline, CDR1 is KGHSH and CDR2 is LQKENI. Trimming cost V 5 bases and J 5 bases, with 13 bases left between them. CDR3 residues: CASSKTTGNNSPLHF. The CDR3 DNA follows: TGTGCCAGCTCAAAAACTACGGGTAATAATTCACCCCTCCACTTT.

The rearrangement links TRBV6-5 to TRBJ1-2; the D is unclear. This CDR3 region has 11 residues. V was clipped by 2 bases and J by 8 bases, with 6 bases between them. The germline gives CDR1 MNHEY, CDR2 SVGAGI. CDR3 nucleotide sequence: TGTGCCAGCAGTTACGGGCACGGCTACACCTTC. Translating gives CASSYGHGYTF.

The chain joins TRBV2 to TRBJ1-6, with TRBD1 as a possible D gene (5 bases). The germline V gene has CDR1 SNHLY and CDR2 FYNNEI. The CDR3 length is 13 residues. Trimming took 6 bases from V and 3 from J, leaving 6 bases between them. CDR3 loop: CASSQGYNSPLHF. The DNA for the CDR3 is TGTGCCAGCAGCCAGGGCTATAATTCACCCCTCCACTTT.